Listed below are T cell receptor beta chains from one sample, sequenced in a study of OX40 agonist ivuxolimab in advanced cancers. Measured with immunoSEQ multiplex PCR; TCRdb has only the in-frame clones, and not every one. The sample holds tens of thousands of clones, roughly 89% seen once. The input for sequencing was CD4+ or CD8+ T cells sorted from blood, taken in a trial of the OX40 agonist ivuxolimab. Source of these receptors: an adult with an advanced solid tumor such as melanoma, head and neck, liver or kidney cancer. CDR3s leave out the opening cysteine and the closing phenylalanine or tryptophan.

SVEGTGDSYEQY | TRBJ2-7 | TRBV29-1
ASSVGTSGGNRQF | TRBJ2-1 | TRBV5-1
ASSEVSAQTVYEQY | TRBJ2-7 | TRBV6-1
ASSITSGSVEQY | TRBJ2-7 | TRBV9
ASSPGSDMNTEAF | TRBJ1-1 | TRBV18
ASSLRQGSEKLF | TRBJ1-4 | TRBV5-4
ASSLAGTSYEQY | TRBJ2-7 | TRBV7-9
ASSQIGRFGLPSYEQY | TRBJ2-7 | TRBV7-9
ASTLNRDSNQPQH | TRBJ1-5 | TRBV2
ASSQESWASGGGTGELF | TRBJ2-2 | TRBV4-1